Given below is one T cell receptor (beta chain) in context. What it recognizes is unknown. The sample is drawn from a study of shared clonotypes between healthy human individuals. Study at large: The plates for each donor numbered three CD4 naive, three CD4 memory, two CD8 naive and one CD8 memory.

Across several immunoSEQ plates, the genomic DNA of each subset was split evenly. Under the authors' procedure: ImmunoSEQ output held junction-only sequences without quality scores, so filtering differed. Method: immunoSEQ multiplex PCR; TCRdb's copy keeps in-frame clones and lacks some. V and J calls plus clone size are reproduced from that table; the DNA served to infer D and trimming. The data hold 600,000 or so clones, with 95% observed a single time. Positively selected for CCR7, the CD45RO-negative cells used as naive CD8 cells excluded terminally differentiated effector memory CD45RA+ cells. Overall study findings and caveats: An anticipated effect of sequencing depth on clonotype sharing among donors was recognized.

The germline V gene encodes CDR1 SEHNR and CDR2 FQNEAQ (reference sequence). This CDR3 is built from 13 residues. V was shortened by 8 bases and J by 0 bases, with 7 bases between the two germline ends. The chain employs TRBV7-9 and TRBJ2-2, with D hard to call. Sequencing was done on a sample of naive CD8+ T cells sorted from blood. The clonotype originates from a woman aged 30 to 39 in good health. The CDR3 region has the DNA TGTGCCAGCCCGTCCGCGAACACCGGGGAGCTGTTTTTT. Its translation: CASPSANTGELFF. Variable domain in full (rest from reference TRBV7-9 and TRBJ2-2): DTGVSQNPRHKITKRGQNVTFRCDPISEHNRLYWYRQTLGQGPEFLTYFQNEAQLEKSRLLSDRFSAERPKGSFSTLEIQRTEQGDSAMYLCASPSANTGELFFGEGSRLTVL.